The rows below give T cell receptor beta chains drawn from one sample of a study of shared clonotypes between healthy human individuals. Generated by immunoSEQ multiplex PCR, the TCRdb table keeps only in-frame clones and is missing some. The sample lists approximately 2.3 million clones; 85% to 95% were seen once. The sample comprised naive CD4+ T cells from PBMCs. Every receptor here comes from a man younger than 30 in good health. Some clones in this sample may be carry-over from other donors' samples. CDR3s include the opening cysteine and the closing phenylalanine or tryptophan. Each record gives: D gene, J gene, clone size, V gene, CDR3 DNA, CDR3 protein. The D gene is left open where the match is weak. The listing skips clone size in some rows; elsewhere it reads once, few, many or a size class.

d_call: TRBD1; j_call: TRBJ2-5; clone_size: -; v_call: TRBV28; cdr3_nt: TGTGCCAGCAGTTTACCGCCCCGAGCCTGGACAGGGTCTCAGGAAAAAAGGGGAGAGACCCAGTACTTC; cdr3_aa: CASSLPPRAWTGSQEKRGETQYF
d_call: -; j_call: TRBJ1-1; clone_size: -; v_call: TRBV7-9; cdr3_nt: TGTGCCAGCAGTTGGAATCCGACGGACACTGAAGCTTTCTTT; cdr3_aa: CASSWNPTDTEAFF
d_call: TRBD1; j_call: TRBJ2-3; clone_size: -; v_call: TRBV7-2; cdr3_nt: TGTGCCAGCAGCCTACGCCGGACAGGGAGAGCAGATACGCAGTATTTT; cdr3_aa: CASSLRRTGRADTQYF
d_call: TRBD1; j_call: TRBJ1-2; clone_size: -; v_call: TRBV28; cdr3_nt: TGTGCCAGCAGTTTATCGGGGGGGACAGGGGGACCCGGCTACACCTTC; cdr3_aa: CASSLSGGTGGPGYTF
d_call: -; j_call: TRBJ1-5; clone_size: -; v_call: TRBV15; cdr3_nt: TGTGCCACCAGCAGGCCCGTCCGTCCGGGGCAGCCCCAGCATTTT; cdr3_aa: CATSRPVRPGQPQHF
d_call: -; j_call: TRBJ1-2; clone_size: -; v_call: TRBV15; cdr3_nt: TGTGCCACCAGCAGACAGGGAAGATATGGCTACACCTTC; cdr3_aa: CATSRQGRYGYTF
d_call: -; j_call: TRBJ1-2; clone_size: -; v_call: TRBV29-1; cdr3_nt: TGCAGCGTTGTTCGGGGTGCCTATGGCTACACCTTC; cdr3_aa: CSVVRGAYGYTF
d_call: TRBD1; j_call: TRBJ2-6; clone_size: -; v_call: TRBV7-2; cdr3_nt: TGTGCCAGCAGCTTAAGGACAGGGGAGGGAGTCCTGACTTTC; cdr3_aa: CASSLRTGEGVLTF
d_call: -; j_call: TRBJ2-7; clone_size: -; v_call: TRBV6-1; cdr3_nt: TGTGCCAGCAGTGAAGACCCCAGGGACTACGAGCAGTACTTC; cdr3_aa: CASSEDPRDYEQYF
d_call: -; j_call: TRBJ1-1; clone_size: -; v_call: TRBV18; cdr3_nt: TGTGCCAGCTCACCGTGGCAGTCTGAAGCTTTCTTT; cdr3_aa: CASSPWQSEAFF
d_call: -; j_call: TRBJ2-7; clone_size: -; v_call: TRBV6-1; cdr3_nt: TGTGCCAGCAGTCGAAGTGTGCCGAGCTCCTACGAGCAGTACTTC; cdr3_aa: CASSRSVPSSYEQYF
d_call: -; j_call: TRBJ2-2; clone_size: -; v_call: TRBV5-6; cdr3_nt: TGTGCCAGCCGTGCGGGCGGGGCGAACACCGGGGAGCTGTTTTTT; cdr3_aa: CASRAGGANTGELFF
d_call: -; j_call: TRBJ1-3; clone_size: -; v_call: TRBV9; cdr3_nt: TGTGCCAGCAGCCTGGGCTGGGGAGGAACTGGAAACACCATATATTTT; cdr3_aa: CASSLGWGGTGNTIYF
d_call: TRBD1; j_call: TRBJ2-3; clone_size: -; v_call: TRBV6-5; cdr3_nt: TGTGCCAGCAGTTACTCGCAAGCCAGGGGGTTGGATACGCAGTATTTT; cdr3_aa: CASSYSQARGLDTQYF
d_call: -; j_call: TRBJ2-3; clone_size: -; v_call: TRBV7-9; cdr3_nt: TGTGCCAGCAGCCTACCGGCAGGTTCAAATACGCAGTATTTT; cdr3_aa: CASSLPAGSNTQYF
d_call: TRBD2; j_call: TRBJ2-7; clone_size: -; v_call: TRBV27; cdr3_nt: TGTGCCAGCAGTTACAGTCCCGGGACTAGAAACGAGCAGTACTTC; cdr3_aa: CASSYSPGTRNEQYF
d_call: TRBD1; j_call: TRBJ2-2; clone_size: -; v_call: TRBV29-1; cdr3_nt: TGCAGCGTTGAAGGGACAGGGAACACCGGGGAGCTGTTTTTT; cdr3_aa: CSVEGTGNTGELFF
d_call: TRBD1; j_call: TRBJ2-3; clone_size: -; v_call: TRBV9; cdr3_nt: TGTGCCAGCAGCGCCGGACAGGGGGCAGGTAAAGATACGCAGTATTTT; cdr3_aa: CASSAGQGAGKDTQYF
d_call: TRBD1; j_call: TRBJ2-7; clone_size: -; v_call: TRBV28; cdr3_nt: TGTGCCAGCAGTTCCGGGACAGGGACCTACGAGCAGTACTTC; cdr3_aa: CASSSGTGTYEQYF
d_call: -; j_call: TRBJ1-1; clone_size: -; v_call: TRBV7-9; cdr3_nt: TGTGCCAGCAGCTTAGTTTCAACGAACACTGAAGCTTTCTTT; cdr3_aa: CASSLVSTNTEAFF
d_call: -; j_call: TRBJ1-5; clone_size: few; v_call: TRBV30; cdr3_nt: TGTGCCTGGGCGGACTGGGGGGGCGATCAGCCCCAGCATTTT; cdr3_aa: CAWADWGGDQPQHF
d_call: TRBD2; j_call: TRBJ2-1; clone_size: -; v_call: TRBV5-4; cdr3_nt: TGTGCCAGCAGCTTGGCTCTTAGCGGGAGGGGTGGAGATGAGCAGTTCTTC; cdr3_aa: CASSLALSGRGGDEQFF
d_call: -; j_call: TRBJ1-1; clone_size: few; v_call: TRBV29-1; cdr3_nt: TGCAGCGCCGACAGAACCTGGAACACTGAAGCTTTCTTT; cdr3_aa: CSADRTWNTEAFF
d_call: TRBD2; j_call: TRBJ2-5; clone_size: -; v_call: TRBV6-6; cdr3_nt: TGTGCCAGCAGCCGACCTTTGAGCGGGACCCAAGAGACCCAGTACTTC; cdr3_aa: CASSRPLSGTQETQYF
d_call: -; j_call: TRBJ1-2; clone_size: -; v_call: TRBV7-3; cdr3_nt: TGTGCCAGCAGCTTAGGGGCCCTCGGCGTCTATGGCTACACCTTC; cdr3_aa: CASSLGALGVYGYTF
d_call: -; j_call: TRBJ1-2; clone_size: -; v_call: TRBV11-2; cdr3_nt: TGTGCCAGCAGCCCCCACAAGGACAGTAACTATGGCTACACCTTC; cdr3_aa: CASSPHKDSNYGYTF
d_call: -; j_call: TRBJ2-4; clone_size: -; v_call: TRBV11-2; cdr3_nt: TGTGCCAGCAGCCCGAACAGGCTAGCCAAAAACATTCAGTACTTC; cdr3_aa: CASSPNRLAKNIQYF
d_call: TRBD1; j_call: TRBJ2-7; clone_size: -; v_call: TRBV28; cdr3_nt: TGTGCCACCGACAGGGGGGGCTACGAGCAGTACTTC; cdr3_aa: CATDRGGYEQYF
d_call: TRBD2; j_call: TRBJ2-1; clone_size: -; v_call: TRBV2; cdr3_nt: TGTGCCAGCAGTATATCTCAAACTCGACTAGCGGGAGGGGAGAGGTTCTTC; cdr3_aa: CASSISQTRLAGGERFF
d_call: -; j_call: TRBJ2-3; clone_size: -; v_call: TRBV20-1; cdr3_nt: TGCAGTGCTAGAAGGGTAGATACGCAGTATTTT; cdr3_aa: CSARRVDTQYF
d_call: -; j_call: TRBJ1-5; clone_size: -; v_call: TRBV27; cdr3_nt: TGTGCCAGCAGTTTTCGGGACCGGGGACCCCAGCATTTT; cdr3_aa: CASSFRDRGPQHF
d_call: -; j_call: TRBJ1-5; clone_size: few; v_call: TRBV11-2; cdr3_nt: TGTGCCAGCAGCTTAGATAGGGATCAGCCCCAGCATTTT; cdr3_aa: CASSLDRDQPQHF